Listed below are T cell receptor beta chains from one sample, sequenced in a study of T cell responses to AZD1222 COVID-19 vaccine. Using immunoSEQ multiplex PCR, the repertoire was profiled, and TCRdb retains in-frame clones only, with some absent. The sample includes roughly 120,000 clones, approximately 91% of them seen just once. Sequences were derived from peripheral blood, sampled on day 0 of AZD1222 vaccination. These receptor sequences come from an adult in good health. CDR3s include the opening cysteine and the closing phenylalanine or tryptophan. A D gene is named only where the DNA matches it firmly. Clone size is not always given. Where it is, it says once, few, many or a class for expanded clones.

CDR3aa	v_gene	j_gene	abundance	len	d_gene
CAWRGGTANEKLFF	TRBV30	TRBJ1-4	-	14	-
CASSRTGMAGEQYF	TRBV7-2	TRBJ2-7	-	14	TRBD1
CATSRRVVGNTEAFF	TRBV15	TRBJ1-1	-	15	-
CASSQAQPQHF	TRBV3-1/TRBV3-2	TRBJ1-5	few	11	-
CASSTQGRLTRGLYGYTF	TRBV19	TRBJ1-2	-	18	-
CASSVELAGRNTNTGELFF	TRBV9	TRBJ2-2	-	19	TRBD2
CASEGQGGYNEQFF	TRBV5-1	TRBJ2-1	-	14	TRBD2
CASSDLDRGPEKLFF	TRBV25-1	TRBJ1-4	-	15	-
CSASTPPTGPGLALNEQFF	TRBV20-1	TRBJ2-1	-	19	TRBD2
CASSLKNRESSYEQYF	TRBV7-3	TRBJ2-7	-	16	-
CASSYRGDRPFEQFF	TRBV6-5	TRBJ2-1	once	15	-
CASSSWAAAYTDTQYF	TRBV5-4	TRBJ2-3	-	16	-
CASSSFRGFNQPQHF	TRBV10-1	TRBJ1-5	-	15	-
CASSKREGGETQYF	TRBV21-1	TRBJ2-5	-	14	-
CASSYRDRGWDEQYF	TRBV7-9	TRBJ2-7	-	15	TRBD1
CASSLGAQPQHF	TRBV7-2	TRBJ1-5	-	12	-
CASSEPGKQPQHF	TRBV2	TRBJ1-5	-	13	-
CASSEPAGTGELFF	TRBV6-1	TRBJ2-2	once	14	-
CASSPPLAGGFADTQYF	TRBV18	TRBJ2-3	-	17	TRBD2
CASSPIQGASGNTIYF	TRBV18	TRBJ1-3	few	16	TRBD1
CASSPRGTGNTEAFF	TRBV7-8	TRBJ1-1	-	15	TRBD1
CASSLEGRRSPLHF	TRBV13	TRBJ1-6	-	14	-
CASSLPSRDSRGELFF	TRBV7-9	TRBJ2-2	-	16	-
CASTTGTGPNTEAFF	TRBV11-2	TRBJ1-1	-	15	TRBD1
CASSQARAGRYNEQFF	TRBV3-1/TRBV3-2	TRBJ2-1	-	16	TRBD2
CASSVALPGQGDEAFF	TRBV19	TRBJ1-1	-	16	TRBD1
CASSLRGDGQYF	TRBV13	TRBJ2-7	-	12	-
CASSSTTTNTEAFF	TRBV5-1	TRBJ1-1	-	14	-
CASSLFPSGNYPTQYF	TRBV5-5	TRBJ2-5	-	16	TRBD2
CASSISRGLLNTEAFF	TRBV19	TRBJ1-1	-	16	TRBD1
CASSEAPDRDGSNQPQHF	TRBV25-1	TRBJ1-5	once	18	TRBD1
CASSYRPFGYFYNSPLHF	TRBV6-8	TRBJ1-6	many	18	-
CSVEGADRGGRYGYTF	TRBV29-1	TRBJ1-2	-	16	TRBD1
CASSSARGRATHNEQFF	TRBV5-8	TRBJ2-1	-	17	TRBD2
CASSEELAGGRETQYF	TRBV6-1	TRBJ2-5	-	16	TRBD2
CASSIGRVSYNSPLHF	TRBV19	TRBJ1-6	once	16	-
CASSYSSVGGTKLFF	TRBV6-2/TRBV6-3	TRBJ1-4	-	15	-
CASSQELNPGSQPQHF	TRBV4-3	TRBJ1-5	-	16	-
CARSIGTSGVPDTQYF	TRBV5-3	TRBJ2-3	-	16	TRBD2
CASKGDRGHPGANVLTF	TRBV19	TRBJ2-6	-	17	TRBD1
CASSIVGVPLGYTF	TRBV19	TRBJ1-2	-	14	-
CASSGGTGTQETQYF	TRBV10-2	TRBJ2-5	-	15	-
CASSPGTAGSQYF	TRBV3-1/TRBV3-2	TRBJ2-5	-	13	-
CASSLDWGGTEAFF	TRBV7-9	TRBJ1-1	-	14	-
CATSRDSGNGSPLHF	TRBV15	TRBJ1-6	-	15	-
CASSLLGGRETQYF	TRBV28	TRBJ2-5	-	14	-
CASSRTSGGPSDTIYF	TRBV5-1	TRBJ1-3	-	16	-
CASSTWTGSSYEQYF	TRBV5-1	TRBJ2-7	-	15	TRBD1
CASSPGLAGGPATKNIQYF	TRBV5-4	TRBJ2-4	-	19	TRBD2
CASSRGTGTYEQYF	TRBV6-6	TRBJ2-7	-	14	TRBD1
CASSLETGWNTEAFF	TRBV7-9	TRBJ1-1	-	15	-
CASKGVGEQFF	TRBV2	TRBJ2-1	-	11	-
CASSYGTTVSEAFF	TRBV6-5	TRBJ1-1	-	14	-